This T cell receptor (beta chain) originates from a study of T cells in localized non-small cell lung cancer. Germline V gene sequence: CDR1 SGHVS, CDR2 FNYEAQ. The CDR3 is 14 amino acids. V was clipped by 1 base and J by 5 bases, with 12 bases between them. Sequencing used immunoSEQ multiplex PCR; TCRdb keeps in-frame clones, though not all of them. The sample records around 70,000 clones, about four fifths being singletons. Overall study results and limits: Uninvolved adjacent lung showed higher T cell clonality than tumor. A denser population of T cells in blood accompanied longer overall survival. For the top 100 tumor clones, a median approximately 61 also appeared in adjacent lung.

A word on this clone: Antigen specificity is unknown.

The sequence came from an older female donor with stage I lung adenocarcinoma. Source: peripheral blood, taken before any cancer treatment. This chain connects TRBV7-6 to TRBJ2-7; D not certain. The CDR3 nucleotides are TGTGCCAGCAGCTTAGGGCAACACCCCAACGAGCAGTACTTC. Protein product: CASSLGQHPNEQYF.